Below are 21 T cell receptor beta chains sequenced from a single sample in a study of PD-1 blockade in classical Hodgkin lymphoma. Repertoires were generated with immunoSEQ multiplex PCR, while TCRdb's copy carries only in-frame clones and drops some. The profile shows more than 4,000 clones, under 75% of them singletons. Time point reported: cycle 4 day 1 (C4D1), after 5 to 7 weeks of nivolumab. All the patients suffered relapse after autologous stem cell transplantation, and brentuximab vedotin exposure differed. By magnetic negative selection, CD8+ T cells were isolated from the thawed PBMCs. The material was CD8+ T cells from blood, obtained before the fourth cycle of nivolumab. These receptors were collected from a human donor with classical Hodgkin lymphoma.

This clone has a handful of counts. V gene TRBV19 combines with J gene TRBJ2-7; D remains ambiguous. Trimming left V 6 bases short and J 0 bases short, with 18 bases between. This CDR3 has 16 residues. The germline V gene encodes CDR1 LNHDA and CDR2 SQIVND (reference sequence). CDR3 region: CASSLRARTASYEQYF. The CDR3 nucleotides read TGTGCCAGTAGCCTACGGGCGAGGACGGCCTCCTACGAGCAGTACTTC.

This clone occurred once. The rearrangement uses TRBV25-1 and TRBJ1-2, with a tentative D call TRBD1 (6 bases). V was clipped by 6 bases and J by 7 bases, with 6 bases between them. Germline CDR1 is MGHDK and CDR2 is SYGVNS. The CDR3 consists of 10 residues. CDR3 in amino acids: CASRGAGYTF. In nucleotides, the CDR3 is TGTGCCAGCAGGGGGGCTGGCTACACCTTC.

The chain is built from TRBV27 and TRBJ2-5, with 9 bases aligning to TRBD1. This CDR3 is built from 15 residues. CDR1 is MNHEY and CDR2 is SMNVEV in the germline V gene (reference sequence). The V segment lost 2 bases and the J segment 4 bases; nucleotides outside the gene matches: 5. CDR3 loop: CASSLLTGGVETQYF. The CDR3 DNA sequence: TGTGCCAGCAGTTTACTCACAGGGGGCGTAGAGACCCAGTACTTC.

V usage is TRBV29-1 and J usage is TRBJ1-1; 7 bases fit TRBD1. The germline CDR1 and CDR2 sequences are SQVTM and ANQGSEA. V was clipped by 6 bases and J by 1 base; unmatched bases: 14. This CDR3 has 16 amino acids. CDR3 sequence reads: CSVYPGQLTWNTEAFF. For the CDR3, the DNA is TGCAGCGTCTACCCGGGACAGCTCACCTGGAACACTGAAGCTTTCTTT.

This clone occurred a few times. The chain combines TRBV2 with TRBJ1-5; D remains ambiguous. Germline V gene sequence: CDR1 SNHLY, CDR2 FYNNEI. This CDR3 spans 14 amino acids. Trimming removed 6 bases at V and 0 bases at J, with 9 bases between. CDR3 amino acids: CASRQPYSNQPQHF. CDR3 nucleotides: TGTGCCAGCAGGCAGCCGTATAGCAATCAGCCCCAGCATTTT.

This clone was recorded once. CDR3 in DNA: TGTGCCAGAGATCCGGGGGGATGCACAGATACGCAGTATTTT. Its protein product is CARDPGGCTDTQYF. V usage is TRBV6-6 and J usage is TRBJ2-3; 7 bases map to TRBD2. Trimming at V came to 9 bases and at J to 1 base, leaving 7 bases not matched to a gene. Per the germline V gene, CDR1 is MNHNY and CDR2 is SVGAGI (reference sequence). This CDR3 has 14 residues.

This rearrangement joins TRBV11-2 to TRBJ2-1, with TRBD2 identical over 14 bases. Trimming removed 5 bases from V and 8 bases from J; junction bases left unmatched: 11. The CDR3 spans 17 residues. Germline CDR1 SGHAT, CDR2 FQNNGV. CDR3 amino acids: CASSTLGLAGAWDEQFF. The CDR3 region has the DNA TGTGCCAGCAGCACCTTGGGACTAGCGGGGGCCTGGGATGAGCAGTTCTTC.

J is TRBJ1-2 and V is TRBV29-1; 12 nucleotides line up with TRBD1. CDR1 and CDR2 (germline): SQVTM, ANQGSEA. CDR3 length: 15 residues. The J segment lost 3 bases and the V segment lost 5 bases, leaving 7 bases of the junction unmatched. The CDR3 DNA is TGCAGCGTTCCCGGGACAGGGGGCTCCTACTATGGCTACACCTTC. Translated, it gives CSVPGTGGSYYGYTF.

The chain has TRBV9 and TRBJ1-1; D unclear. Trimming left V 0 bases short and J 1 base short, with 7 bases between. CDR1 is SGDLS, CDR2 YYNGEE, per germline. The length of the CDR3 is 14 residues. The CDR3 nucleotides read TGTGCCAGCAGCGTAGCCGTGGGGAACACTGAAGCTTTCTTT. Residues: CASSVAVGNTEAFF.

Regarding this clone: A junction end diverges from the germline sequence, so it may reflect a read error. The chain carries TRBV7-7 and TRBJ2-3, with 11 bases lining up with TRBD2. CDR3 length: 15 amino acids. CDR1 is SSHAT, CDR2 FNYEAQ, per germline (reference sequence). The CDR3 loop reads CASSLASGGLDTQYF. In DNA, the CDR3 is TGTGCTAGCAGCTTAGCTAGCGGGGGGTTAGATACGCAGTATTTT.

The J gene is TRBJ1-5, the V gene TRBV4-1, with a possible D match to TRBD1 (6 bases). Trimming removed 4 bases from V and 1 base from J, with 11 bases in between. This CDR3 has 15 residues. CDR1 and CDR2 from the germline V gene are MGHRA and YSYEKL. The CDR3, as DNA: TGCGCCAGCAGCCTTAGAGGGGGGAGCAATCAGCCCCAGCATTTT. This encodes CASSLRGGSNQPQHF.

J is TRBJ2-2 and V is TRBV27; possibly TRBD1 for D (5 bases). This CDR3 spans 18 amino acids. Deletions cut 3 bases from V and 0 bases from J, with 17 bases between. Germline V gene lookup returns CDR1 MNHEY and CDR2 SMNVEV (reference sequence). CDR3 nucleotides: TGTGCCAGCAGTTTCCGCCCAGGGAAATGGACGAACACCGGGGAGCTGTTTTTT. This gives the protein CASSFRPGKWTNTGELFF.

This chain joins TRBV2 and TRBJ2-1; 11 bases agree with TRBD2. The V gene's germline CDR1 is SNHLY and CDR2 FYNNEI. V lost 6 bases, J lost 6 bases, and 4 bases stayed unmatched. The length of the CDR3 is 14 residues. The CDR3 DNA sequence: TGTGCCAGCAGCGTCGGACTAGCGGGCAATGAGCAGTTCTTC. Translated, it gives CASSVGLAGNEQFF.

The V gene is TRBV27, the J gene TRBJ1-2; TRBD1 aligns across 9 bases. Germline V gene data show CDR1 as MNHEY and CDR2 as SMNVEV (reference sequence). This CDR3 region has 14 residues. The V and J ends lost 0 bases and 5 bases, in that order; junction bases with no gene match: 1. The CDR3 is CASSLSTGGYGYTF. CDR3 DNA sequence: TGTGCCAGCAGTTTATCGACAGGGGGGTATGGCTACACCTTC.

The chain uses TRBV6-5 and TRBJ2-5; D is perhaps TRBD1 (5 bases). The J call may be mistaken, given a closer DNA end match to TRBJ2-7. The CDR3 spans 14 residues. CDR1 is MNHEY, CDR2 SVGAGI, per germline. The CDR3 DNA sequence: TGTGCCAGCAGTTTAGACAGAAGGAGCTACGAGCAGTACTTC. Its protein product is CASSLDRRSYEQYF.

This clone was seen more than once but under ten times. The V and J genes are TRBV5-4 and TRBJ2-7; 7 nucleotides line up with TRBD2. The V and J ends lost 0 bases and 8 bases, in that order; junction bases with no gene match: 8. CDR1 SGHNT and CDR2 YYREEE come from the germline V gene (reference sequence). The CDR3 has 14 residues. In DNA form, the CDR3 reads TGTGCCAGCAGCTTGGTTGGGGGGGAACGTCAGCAGTACTTC. Protein: CASSLVGGERQQYF.

In its sample, this clone is medium-sized. V usage is TRBV29-1 and J usage is TRBJ2-7, with a tentative D call TRBD2 (6 bases). Germline assignment: CDR1 SQVTM and CDR2 ANQGSEA. The V end was cut by 3 bases, the J end by 0 bases, with 15 bases between. The CDR3 consists of 15 residues. The CDR3 bases are TGCAGCGTTGAGCTAGCGCATATTAACTCCTACGAGCAGTACTTC. Its protein is CSVELAHINSYEQYF.

The rearrangement uses TRBV28 and TRBJ2-7; D is uncertain. CDR1 and CDR2 from the germline V gene are MDHEN and SYDVKM. The CDR3 spans 16 residues. V lost 2 bases to trimming and J lost 2 bases, with 16 bases between them. In nucleotides, the CDR3 is TGTGCCAGCAGTTTACCCCCAGGCCTAGGAGCCTACGAGCAGTACTTC. Residues: CASSLPPGLGAYEQYF.

This chain joins TRBV5-4 and TRBJ2-3; tentatively, D is TRBD1 (5 bases). CDR1 and CDR2 (germline): SGHNT, YYREEE (reference sequence). V dropped 6 bases and J dropped 5 bases, with 7 bases sitting between them. The CDR3 is 11 residues long. The CDR3 DNA is TGTGCCAGCATCCAGGGAGATACGCAGTATTTT. As protein: CASIQGDTQYF.

The chain is built from TRBV9 and TRBJ1-6; tentative D call: TRBD1 (6 bases). In germline, CDR1 is SGDLS, CDR2 YYNGEE. V lost 0 bases and J 10 bases, leaving 20 bases between the germline ends. This CDR3 comprises 17 residues. For the CDR3, the DNA is TGTGCCAGCAGCGTAGAAGGAACTCAGGGGCTTGGGTCACCCCTCCACTTT. Amino acid sequence: CASSVEGTQGLGSPLHF.

The CDR3 bases are TGTGCCAGCAGTCTCTTGCCTTCTCCTGGGGATTCACCCCTCCACTTT. Translating it yields CASSLLPSPGDSPLHF. The chain links TRBV28 to TRBJ1-6; D remains ambiguous. Deletions cut 5 bases from V and 8 bases from J, with 19 bases between. CDR1 is MDHEN, CDR2 SYDVKM, per germline. This CDR3 comprises 16 residues.